The sequence of this T cell receptor beta chain was determined in a study of shared clonotypes between healthy human individuals. Study details: Every donor yielded three CD4 naive, three CD4 memory, two CD8 naive and one CD8 memory plate. Regarding the study as a whole: Sampling used blood alone; tissue repertoires probably differ.

Several immunoSEQ plates received, in even portions, the genomic DNA of each subset. Profiled with immunoSEQ multiplex PCR; TCRdb holds only in-frame clones, not every one. Here the sample spans around 100,000 clones, about 67% being singletons. This clone was seen only once. Its antigen is unidentified. The study enrolled healthy HIV-negative adults without recent acute infections or vaccinations as donors. The CDR3 consists of 15 residues. In germline, CDR1 is KGHSH, CDR2 LQKENI. Trimming took 4 bases from V and 0 from J, leaving 13 bases between them. The clonotype originates from a woman in her thirties in good health. Material for sequencing was memory CD8+ T cells sorted from blood. Subset meaning: CD45RO+ cells pooled with CCR7-negative TemRA cells. This chain links TRBV18 with TRBJ2-7; no clear D. The CDR3: CASSRRHQSSYEQYF. The CDR3 nucleotides read TGTGCCAGCTCACGTAGACACCAGAGCTCCTACGAGCAGTACTTC.